This is a list of T cell receptor beta chains from one sample in a study of cytomegalovirus exposure and HLA in healthy donors. Produced via immunoSEQ multiplex PCR; TCRdb's table is partial and in-frame only. The table lists 99,000 or so clones, about 80% of them singletons, with approximately 2.2% in the top ten. The sequencing sample was made of PBMCs. All receptors derive from a man between 25 and 39 years old in good health and CMV-seronegative. CDR3s include the opening cysteine and the closing phenylalanine or tryptophan. A D gene is named only where the DNA matches it firmly. Size is stated for part of the rows, as once, few or many counts, or as a class when the clone is expanded.

- | - | TRBJ2-3 | TRBV7-2 | TGTGCCAGCAGCTTTCCGACTAGTGGCACAGATACGCAGTATTTT | CASSFPTSGTDTQYF
TRBD2 | once | TRBJ2-5 | TRBV7-2 | TGTGCCAGCAGCTTAACCCGGGGGGACCAAGAGACCCAGTACTTC | CASSLTRGDQETQYF
- | - | TRBJ2-7 | TRBV5-4 | TGTGCCAGCAGCTCACTTAGGACTCCCTCCGAGCAGTACTTC | CASSSLRTPSEQYF
- | - | TRBJ2-5 | TRBV9 | TGTGCCAGCTCAAAGCCAAGCGGCCAAGAGACCCAGTACTTC | CASSKPSGQETQYF
TRBD1 | - | TRBJ1-1 | TRBV6-4 | TGTGCCAGCAGTACTGACAGGGAAAGCACTGAAGCTTTCTTT | CASSTDRESTEAFF
TRBD1 | - | TRBJ1-3 | TRBV13 | TGTGCCAGCAGTTCACAGGGGGCCCGAAACACCATATATTTT | CASSSQGARNTIYF
TRBD1 | - | TRBJ1-2 | TRBV9 | TGTGCCAGCAGCTCCCAAGTGACCGGGACAGGGGGCGATGGCTACACCTTC | CASSSQVTGTGGDGYTF
- | - | TRBJ1-1 | TRBV7-2 | TGTGCCAGCAGTCCAAGATCGGGGGAAATCGAAGCTTTCTTT | CASSPRSGEIEAFF
- | - | TRBJ1-1 | TRBV7-6 | TGTGCCAGCAGCTTATCCCACATTGCCAACACTGAAGCTTTCTTT | CASSLSHIANTEAFF
TRBD1 | - | TRBJ2-7 | TRBV6-1 | TGTGCCAGCACCCTAGGGGGCCTCGGGCAGTACTTC | CASTLGGLGQYF
- | - | TRBJ2-3 | TRBV5-1 | TGCGCCAGCAGCTTGGGGCGGAGCACAGATACGCAGTATTTT | CASSLGRSTDTQYF
- | once | TRBJ2-5 | TRBV15 | TGTGCCACCAGCAGAGAGGATGTACAGGAGACCCAGTACTTC | CATSREDVQETQYF
- | few | TRBJ2-7 | TRBV6-5 | TGTGCCAGCAGTGTCCGACAGCGGGCCGGCGAGCAGTACTTC | CASSVRQRAGEQYF
TRBD1 | - | TRBJ1-2 | TRBV2 | TGTGCCAGCAGTGGGGGGGACAGGGGCGCCTATGGCTACACCTTC | CASSGGDRGAYGYTF
- | - | TRBJ2-1 | TRBV10-3 | TGTGCCATCAGTGAAGTACAGGAGCACAATGAGCAGTTCTTC | CAISEVQEHNEQFF
- | - | TRBJ2-1 | TRBV5-1 | TGCGCCAGCAGCTTGCTCAATGAGCAGTTCTTC | CASSLLNEQFF
- | - | TRBJ1-1 | TRBV6-5 | TGTGCCAGCAGTTACACAGGGAAGAACACTGAAGCTTTCTTT | CASSYTGKNTEAFF
- | - | TRBJ2-2 | TRBV29-1 | TGCAGCGCCGCGGACGGGGAGCTGTTTTTT | CSAADGELFF
- | many | TRBJ2-7 | TRBV4-1 | TGCGCCAGCAGCCAAAGAGAGGACTTGATGGACGAGCAGTACTTC | CASSQREDLMDEQYF
TRBD2 | - | TRBJ2-2 | TRBV6-1 | TGTGCCAGCAGCGAAGAAGGACTAGCGGGAGGTCCCGGGGAGCTGTTTTTT | CASSEEGLAGGPGELFF
TRBD2 | - | TRBJ2-7 | TRBV5-4 | TGTGCCAGCAGCTTGGAGACGGGGGGGTCGGGCGAGCAGTACTTC | CASSLETGGSGEQYF
- | - | TRBJ2-3 | TRBV4-1 | TGCGCCAGCAGCATGCGACAGGGCACAGATACGCAGTATTTT | CASSMRQGTDTQYF
TRBD1 | - | TRBJ1-2 | TRBV18 | TGTGCCAGCTCAGGTCGACAGGGAGCTAACTATGGCTACACCTTC | CASSGRQGANYGYTF
- | - | TRBJ1-6 | TRBV5-4 | TGTGCCAGCAGCCAGGACAGTGGTAATTCACCCCTCCACTTT | CASSQDSGNSPLHF
- | - | TRBJ2-5 | TRBV18 | TGTGCCAGCTCACCAAACAGGGAAGAGACCCAGTACTTC | CASSPNREETQYF
- | - | TRBJ2-2 | TRBV6-5 | TGTGCCAGCAGTTATGGGGCAGGGGGGTACGGCGGGGAGCTGTTTTTT | CASSYGAGGYGGELFF
TRBD1 | - | TRBJ1-5 | TRBV5-1 | TGCGCCAGCAGCTTGGGGACAGGTAATCAGCCCCAGCATTTT | CASSLGTGNQPQHF
- | few | TRBJ2-1 | TRBV5-6 | TGTGCCAGCAGCTTGGAGCCAAATGAGCAGTTCTTC | CASSLEPNEQFF
- | - | TRBJ2-2 | TRBV5-1 | TGCCCTTTCGGTCGAACCGGGGAGCTGTTTTTT | CPFGRTGELFF
- | few | TRBJ2-1 | TRBV14 | TGTGCCAGCAGCCAAGCGGGATACAATGAGCAGTTCTTC | CASSQAGYNEQFF
- | - | TRBJ1-3 | TRBV7-2 | TGTGCCAGCAGCTACTCTACAGGCTCTGGAAACACCATATATTTT | CASSYSTGSGNTIYF
TRBD1 | - | TRBJ2-5 | TRBV7-8 | TGTGCCAGCAGCCAAGGGGGCGCGGGCGGTGAGACCCAGTACTTC | CASSQGGAGGETQYF
TRBD1 | - | TRBJ1-1 | TRBV29-1 | TGCAGCGTTGAGGCCGACAGGGCAAATCAAAGGGCTTTCTTT | CSVEADRANQRAFF
- | - | TRBJ1-4 | TRBV5-4 | TGTGCCAGCAGCTCCGGCGGGGGGCCCAATGAAAAACTGTTTTTT | CASSSGGGPNEKLFF
- | - | TRBJ1-1 | TRBV4-3 | TGCGCCAGCAGCCAAGGCAGGGGCGTGAACACTGAAGCTTTCTTT | CASSQGRGVNTEAFF
TRBD1 | few | TRBJ1-1 | TRBV5-1 | TGCGCCAGCAAGGAGACAGGGCCGAACACTGAAGCTTTCTTT | CASKETGPNTEAFF
TRBD2 | - | TRBJ2-4 | TRBV9 | TGTGCCAGCGCATCTCGGGGGGGAGGGAACATTCAGTACTTC | CASASRGGGNIQYF
TRBD2 | once | TRBJ2-2 | TRBV19 | TGTGCCAGTAGCGGGAGGGCCTCAACCGGGGAGCTGTTTTTT | CASSGRASTGELFF
- | - | TRBJ1-6 | TRBV14 | TGTGCCAGCAGTCCCACAGGGTATTCACCCCTCCACTTT | CASSPTGYSPLHF
TRBD2 | - | TRBJ2-1 | TRBV13 | TGTGCCAGCAGCTCCCGGACTAGCACCTACAATGAGCAGTTCTTC | CASSSRTSTYNEQFF
- | - | TRBJ1-6 | TRBV30 | TGTGCCTGGCGCGAGGGTCTAACCGGTTCACCCCTCCACTTT | CAWREGLTGSPLHF
- | - | TRBJ1-2 | TRBV28 | TGTGCCAGCAGTTATTACGAGCGCTACACCTTC | CASSYYERYTF
- | - | TRBJ1-1 | TRBV7-3 | TGTGCCAGCAGCTTCGGCCCCAGGGCCAGCACTGAAGCTTTCTTT | CASSFGPRASTEAFF
TRBD1 | few | TRBJ2-1 | TRBV5-1 | TGCGCCAGCAGCTTCACGGGACAGGGGGCATCCAATGAGCAGTTCTTC | CASSFTGQGASNEQFF
- | once | TRBJ2-3 | TRBV6-6 | TGTGCCAGCAGTTTTGGGGGGGGCCATACAGATACGCAGTATTTT | CASSFGGGHTDTQYF
- | once | TRBJ1-1 | TRBV27 | TGTGCCAGCAGTTTTGGACAGCCCACTGAAGCTTTCTTT | CASSFGQPTEAFF
- | - | TRBJ1-1 | TRBV28 | TGTGCCAGCAGTTCAGGACAGCCAAACACTGAAGCTTTCTTT | CASSSGQPNTEAFF
- | - | TRBJ1-1 | TRBV10-3 | TGTGCCATCAGTGATCTAGGTAACGGGAACACTGAAGCTTTCTTT | CAISDLGNGNTEAFF
TRBD1 | - | TRBJ2-7 | TRBV5-4 | TGTGCCAGCAGCTTGGAACAGGGGGCGTACGAGCAGTACTTC | CASSLEQGAYEQYF
- | - | TRBJ1-1 | TRBV5-1 | TGCGCCAGCAGCTCTACAGCGAACACTGAAGCTTTCTTT | CASSSTANTEAFF
TRBD2 | - | TRBJ2-5 | TRBV5-1 | TGCGCCAGCAGCCGCGGGGGCGGGAGGGAAGACCAAGAGACCCAGTACTTC | CASSRGGGREDQETQYF